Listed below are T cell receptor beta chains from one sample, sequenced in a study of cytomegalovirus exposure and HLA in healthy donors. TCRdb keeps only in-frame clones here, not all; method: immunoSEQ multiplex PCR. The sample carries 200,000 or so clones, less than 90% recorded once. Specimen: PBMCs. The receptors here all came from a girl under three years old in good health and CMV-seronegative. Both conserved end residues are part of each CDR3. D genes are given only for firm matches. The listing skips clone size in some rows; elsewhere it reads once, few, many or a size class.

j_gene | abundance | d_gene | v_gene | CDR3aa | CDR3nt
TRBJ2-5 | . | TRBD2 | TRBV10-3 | CAIRGAGGSGETQYF | TGTGCCATCCGAGGAGCGGGAGGGTCGGGTGAGACCCAGTACTTC
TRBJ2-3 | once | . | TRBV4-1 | CASSQDRWYPSTDTQYF | TGCGCCAGCAGCCAAGATCGGTGGTATCCTAGCACAGATACGCAGTATTTT
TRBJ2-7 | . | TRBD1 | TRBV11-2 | CASSLGQGGRSYEQYF | TGTGCCAGCAGCTTAGGACAGGGGGGTCGATCCTACGAGCAGTACTTC
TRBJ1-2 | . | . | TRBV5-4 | CASSPDSLFGLNYGYTF | TGTGCCAGCAGCCCGGACAGCCTCTTTGGGTTAAACTATGGCTACACCTTC
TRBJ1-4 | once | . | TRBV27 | CASSSGSVEKLFF | TGTGCCAGCAGTTCGGGTTCGGTCGAAAAACTGTTTTTT
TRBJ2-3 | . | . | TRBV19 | CAVRGASPTDTQYF | TGTGCCGTCCGGGGGGCATCTCCCACAGATACGCAGTATTTT
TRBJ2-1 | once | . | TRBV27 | CASRMTGTLGTWYNEQFF | TGTGCCAGCAGAATGACAGGGACCCTCGGGACTTGGTACAATGAGCAGTTCTTC
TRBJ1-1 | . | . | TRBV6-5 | CASSSRVGRPDKAFF | TGTGCCAGCAGTTCGCGGGTGGGCAGGCCTGACAAAGCTTTCTTT
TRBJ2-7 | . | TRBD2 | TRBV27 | CASSTLLAGVQWTPYEQYF | TGTGCCAGCAGCACCTTACTAGCGGGAGTACAATGGACACCCTACGAGCAGTACTTC
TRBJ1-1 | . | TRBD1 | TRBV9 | CASSEGTGTEAFF | TGTGCCAGCAGCGAGGGGACAGGCACTGAAGCTTTCTTT
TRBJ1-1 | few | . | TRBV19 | CASSPGSMNTEAFF | TGTGCCAGTAGTCCAGGGTCGATGAACACTGAAGCTTTCTTT
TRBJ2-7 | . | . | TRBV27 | CASSHSPGYYEQYF | TGTGCCAGCAGTCACAGCCCAGGATACTACGAGCAGTACTTC
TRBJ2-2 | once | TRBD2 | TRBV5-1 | CASSLAGTSGTGELFF | TGCGCCAGCAGCTTAGCTGGGACTAGTGGTACCGGGGAGCTGTTTTTT
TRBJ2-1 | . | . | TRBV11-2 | CASSPGSSYNEQFF | TGTGCCAGCAGCCCAGGTAGCTCCTACAATGAGCAGTTCTTC
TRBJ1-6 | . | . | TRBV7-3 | CASGHEGDSPLHF | TGTGCCAGCGGCCATGAAGGGGATTCACCCCTCCACTTT
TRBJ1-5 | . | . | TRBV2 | CASSEVSPLDQPQHF | TGTGCCAGCAGTGAAGTCAGTCCCCTTGATCAGCCCCAGCATTTT
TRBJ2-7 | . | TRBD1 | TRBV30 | CAWNLETGSSYEQYF | TGTGCCTGGAACCTAGAGACAGGGAGCTCCTACGAGCAGTACTTC
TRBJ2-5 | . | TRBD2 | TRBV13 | CASSLFASRLAGVPKETQYF | TGTGCCAGCAGCTTATTCGCATCGCGGCTAGCGGGAGTACCGAAAGAGACCCAGTACTTC
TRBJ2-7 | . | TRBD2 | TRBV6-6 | CASRYRLARTYEQYF | TGTGCCAGCAGGTACCGACTAGCGCGTACCTACGAGCAGTACTTC
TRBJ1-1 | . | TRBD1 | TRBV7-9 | CASTSGQGGTEAFF | TGTGCCAGCACCTCGGGACAGGGGGGCACTGAAGCTTTCTTT
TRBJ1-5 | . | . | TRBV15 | CATSPTDSNQPQHF | TGTGCCACCAGCCCGACAGATAGCAATCAGCCCCAGCATTTT
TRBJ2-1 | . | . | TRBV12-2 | CASRSGSPLPHNEQFF | TGTGCAAGTCGCTCCGGGTCCCCTTTACCCCACAATGAGCAGTTCTTC
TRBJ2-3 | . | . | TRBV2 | CASSEAQGPYTDTQYF | TGTGCCAGCAGTGAAGCGCAGGGGCCATACACAGATACGCAGTATTTT
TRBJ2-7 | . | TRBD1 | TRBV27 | CASSYRGRNEQYF | TGTGCCAGCAGCTACAGGGGGAGAAACGAGCAGTACTTC
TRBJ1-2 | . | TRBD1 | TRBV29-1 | CSAAASDRGGYTF | TGCAGCGCTGCCGCATCCGACAGGGGCGGCTACACCTTC
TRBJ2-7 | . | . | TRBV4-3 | CASSQEWAGENYEQYF | TGCGCCAGCAGCCAAGAATGGGCAGGGGAAAACTACGAGCAGTACTTC
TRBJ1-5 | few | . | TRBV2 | CASRGTGGQGNQPQHF | TGTGCCAGCAGAGGGACGGGGGGTCAGGGCAATCAGCCCCAGCATTTT
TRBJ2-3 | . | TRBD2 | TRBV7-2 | CASSGTSGLDTQYF | TGTGCCAGCAGTGGGACTAGCGGACTAGATACGCAGTATTTT
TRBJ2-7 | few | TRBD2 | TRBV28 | CASSFALAALSYEQYF | TGTGCCAGCAGTTTCGCCCTAGCGGCCCTAAGCTACGAGCAGTACTTC
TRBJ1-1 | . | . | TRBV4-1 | CASSQLLIAEAAEAFF | TGCGCCAGCAGCCAATTACTGATAGCGGAGGCGGCTGAAGCTTTCTTT
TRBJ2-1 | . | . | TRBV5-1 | CASTNDRTDNEQFF | TGCGCCAGCACCAACGACCGGACAGACAATGAGCAGTTCTTC
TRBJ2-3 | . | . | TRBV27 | CASSFLRGTDTQYF | TGTGCCAGCAGCTTTCTCCGGGGAACAGATACGCAGTATTTT
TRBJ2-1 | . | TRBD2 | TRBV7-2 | CASSLGGLAGASYNEQFF | TGTGCCAGCAGCTTAGGGGGACTAGCGGGAGCCTCCTACAATGAGCAGTTCTTC
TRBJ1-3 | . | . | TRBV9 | CASSVAAAQGAGNTIYF | TGTGCCAGCAGCGTAGCAGCGGCCCAAGGAGCAGGAAACACCATATATTTT
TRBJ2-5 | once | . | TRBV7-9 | CASTSGDGETQYF | TGTGCCAGCACATCGGGAGACGGAGAGACCCAGTACTTC
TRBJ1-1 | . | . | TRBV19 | CASSEQVNTEAFF | TGTGCCAGTAGCGAACAGGTGAACACTGAAGCTTTCTTT
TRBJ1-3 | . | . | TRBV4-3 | CASSQDGPGTGNTIYF | TGCGCCAGCAGCCAAGATGGCCCGGGAACTGGAAACACCATATATTTT
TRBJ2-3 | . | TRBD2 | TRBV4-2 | CASSQGLLAGTLTDTQYF | TGTGCCAGCAGCCAGGGGCTACTAGCGGGAACCCTCACAGATACGCAGTATTTT
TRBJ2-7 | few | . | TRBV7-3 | CASSPEDSYEQYF | TGTGCCAGCAGCCCCGAGGACTCCTACGAGCAGTACTTC
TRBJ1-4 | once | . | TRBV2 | CASRGAWSNEKLFF | TGTGCCAGCAGGGGAGCATGGTCCAATGAAAAACTGTTTTTT
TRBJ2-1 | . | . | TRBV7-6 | CASSPRGLPENNEQFF | TGTGCCAGCAGCCCTCGCGGGTTACCAGAGAACAATGAGCAGTTCTTC
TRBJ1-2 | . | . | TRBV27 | CASSLSGGDYGYTF | TGTGCCAGCAGTTTATCCGGGGGGGACTATGGCTACACCTTC